This T cell receptor (beta chain) emerged from a study of T cells in Graves' hyperthyroidism and ophthalmopathy (dated by TCRdb to between 2018 and 2020). Background for the entire study: Peripheral blood was sampled at the time of initial diagnosis, prior to any treatment. To identify TCR V-J signatures that set the groups apart, the researchers used a discovery cohort of 100 patients, made up of around 40 with Graves' ophthalmopathy and some 55 with stable Graves' hyperthyroidism. Thyroid tissue and blood T-cell repertoires from several Graves' hyperthyroidism patients were also compared in the study. The paper describes TCR Vbeta CDR3 sequencing of more than 120 peripheral blood samples, made up of 40 to 45 ophthalmopathy patients, over 70 hyperthyroidism patients and some 17 progressor patients. After blood sampling, hyperthyroidism patients were treated with methimazole at a starting dose of 30 mg daily, and ophthalmopathy patients were treated with high-dose intravenous methylprednisolone. For training and testing, the 80 to 100 patients in the discovery cohort were randomly divided in a 7:3 ratio. Prospective prediction of ophthalmopathy was tested in an independent validation cohort consisting of roughly 20 hyperthyroidism patients and 17 patients who later progressed to ophthalmopathy.

Overall results and qualifications from the work: Sample size was not statistically predetermined, and investigators were not blinded to group allocation. A model built on a 13 V-J signature distinguished ophthalmopathy from stable hyperthyroidism, reaching around 88% sensitivity and 81.08% specificity in cross-validation and 80%/75% in testing. Blood samples also contained most of the expanded thyroid clonotypes (frequency above 0.001), which suggests that blood repertoires may reflect thyroid immune responses. In validation, progression to ophthalmopathy was predicted by the model with 65% to 71% sensitivity and about 72% specificity, a median of about 6.8 months before onset.

Including cysteine and phenylalanine, the CDR3 has 14 amino acids. Only CDR3 DNA is held: 42 bases, read in frame from base 1. The V and J ends are trimmed by 0 bases and 1 base, leaving 10 bases between them. The germline V gene (reference sequence) specifies DFQATT as CDR1 and SNEGSKA as CDR2. This clonotype occurred many times. This receptor's antigen is unknown. Base quality data are lacking; no much larger clone is found one base away. The TCR beta CDR3 regions were amplified from RNA transcripts. For the first round of RT-PCR on the TCR CDR3, the HTBI primer set was used together with the Qiagen OneStep RT-PCR kit. The libraries were constructed in a second round of multiplex PCR and then size-selected and purified. Sequencing of the libraries was done on an Illumina HiSeq2000 using paired-end 100 bp reads. The authors processed their data as follows. SOAPnuke was used to process the raw data, removing reads that contained adapters or uncalled bases, had a mean Phred below 15, or lacked an exact match to the constant primer or identifier. COPE v1.2.5 was used to merge the high-quality paired reads, and each unique nucleotide sequence was defined as a clonotype. MiTCR v1.1 was used to align clonotypes to the IMGT TRBV, TRBD and TRBJ reference segments. The analysis was restricted to V-J combinations with a frequency above 0.0001, which together covered 99% to 99.2% of the repertoires. The TCS score was defined as the ratio of F50 (clonal expansion) to E x V (chaos), calculated using BLOSUM62-based TCRdist between CDR3 peptides within each V-J. Welch's t-statistics and random forest reduced around 520 V-J features to 13, which were used in a naive Bayes classifier (R e1071). TCRdb redid the processing of the public reads, applying fastp at Q25 and MiXCR, and retained in-frame beta chains. Records with the same CDR3 protein are collapsed into one entry carrying the most frequent genes and DNA. The V and J calls here are based on TCRdb, not the publication. In all, the sample holds roughly 380,000 distinct CDR3 sequences, and over 11% of those were seen once. 11% of the sample is in the top ten clones.

Stable Graves' hyperthyroidism was defined as the absence of progression to ophthalmopathy over 18 months of follow-up. Hyperthyroidism patients were newly diagnosed, had a disease duration of under 2 months, and were aged 18 to 65 years. The study excluded patients with uncontrolled infections, other autoimmune diseases, pregnancy or lactation. Diagnoses were established on the basis of clinical symptoms, serum thyroxine and TRAb, thyroid ultrasound, and orbital computed tomography. PBMCs were isolated from 8 to 10 ml of fresh peripheral blood by Ficoll-Paque density gradient centrifugation. Trizol reagent was used to extract total RNA, and RNA quality was then checked on an Agilent 2100 Bioanalyzer.

Sequencing was carried out using blood. In this chain, TRBV20-1 is recombined with TRBJ2-7, with the D segment identity uncertain. The sequence came from a woman aged 60-75 years with Graves' hyperthyroidism. The nucleotide sequence is TGCAGTGCTAGAGATCACCGCGGATCCTACGAGCAGTACTTC. Translated, it reads CSARDHRGSYEQYF.